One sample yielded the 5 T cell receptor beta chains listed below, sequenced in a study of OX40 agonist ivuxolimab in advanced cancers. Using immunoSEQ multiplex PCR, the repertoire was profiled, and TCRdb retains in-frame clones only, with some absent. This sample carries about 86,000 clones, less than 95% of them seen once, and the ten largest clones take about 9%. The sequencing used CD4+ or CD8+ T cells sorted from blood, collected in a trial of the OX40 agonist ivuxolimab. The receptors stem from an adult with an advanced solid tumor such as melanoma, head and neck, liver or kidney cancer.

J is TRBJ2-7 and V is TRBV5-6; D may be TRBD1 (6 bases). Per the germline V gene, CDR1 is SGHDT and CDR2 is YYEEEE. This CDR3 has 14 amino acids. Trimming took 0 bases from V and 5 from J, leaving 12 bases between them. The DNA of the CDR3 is TGTGCCAGCAGCTTGGGGCAGGGGCTCGACGAGCAGTACTTC. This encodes CASSLGQGLDEQYF.

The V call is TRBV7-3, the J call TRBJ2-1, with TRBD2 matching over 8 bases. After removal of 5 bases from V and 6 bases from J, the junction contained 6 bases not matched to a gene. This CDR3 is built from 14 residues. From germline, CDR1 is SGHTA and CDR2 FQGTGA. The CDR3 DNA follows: TGTGCCAGCAGCCAAAGCGGGAGCACCAATGAGCAGTTCTTC. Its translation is CASSQSGSTNEQFF.

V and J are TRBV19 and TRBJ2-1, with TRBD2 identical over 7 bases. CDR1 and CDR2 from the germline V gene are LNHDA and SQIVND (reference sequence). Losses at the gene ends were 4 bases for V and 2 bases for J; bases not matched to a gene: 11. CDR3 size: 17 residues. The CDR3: CASSTLLSGLPYNEQFF. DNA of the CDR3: TGTGCCAGTAGTACACTACTCTCGGGACTACCCTACAATGAGCAGTTCTTC.

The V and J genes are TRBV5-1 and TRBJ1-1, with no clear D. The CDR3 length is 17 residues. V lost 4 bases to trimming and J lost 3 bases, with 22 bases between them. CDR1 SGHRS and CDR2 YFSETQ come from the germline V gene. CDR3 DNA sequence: TGCGCCAGCAGCCCGTCGGAGAGTGGGATAGTGCACACTGAAGCTTTCTTT. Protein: CASSPSESGIVHTEAFF. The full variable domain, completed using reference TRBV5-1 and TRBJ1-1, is KAGVTQTPRYLIKTRGQQVTLSCSPISGHRSVSWYQQTPGQGLQFLFEYFSETQRNKGNFPGRFSGRQFSNSRSEMNVSTLELGDSALYLCASSPSESGIVHTEAFFGQGTRLTVV.

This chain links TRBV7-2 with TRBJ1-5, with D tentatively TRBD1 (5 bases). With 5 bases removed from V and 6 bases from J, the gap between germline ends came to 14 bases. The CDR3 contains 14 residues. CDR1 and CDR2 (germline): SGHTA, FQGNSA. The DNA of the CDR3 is TGTGCCAGCAGCGTAACAGGTCTAGGTCAGCCCCAGCATTTT. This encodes CASSVTGLGQPQHF.